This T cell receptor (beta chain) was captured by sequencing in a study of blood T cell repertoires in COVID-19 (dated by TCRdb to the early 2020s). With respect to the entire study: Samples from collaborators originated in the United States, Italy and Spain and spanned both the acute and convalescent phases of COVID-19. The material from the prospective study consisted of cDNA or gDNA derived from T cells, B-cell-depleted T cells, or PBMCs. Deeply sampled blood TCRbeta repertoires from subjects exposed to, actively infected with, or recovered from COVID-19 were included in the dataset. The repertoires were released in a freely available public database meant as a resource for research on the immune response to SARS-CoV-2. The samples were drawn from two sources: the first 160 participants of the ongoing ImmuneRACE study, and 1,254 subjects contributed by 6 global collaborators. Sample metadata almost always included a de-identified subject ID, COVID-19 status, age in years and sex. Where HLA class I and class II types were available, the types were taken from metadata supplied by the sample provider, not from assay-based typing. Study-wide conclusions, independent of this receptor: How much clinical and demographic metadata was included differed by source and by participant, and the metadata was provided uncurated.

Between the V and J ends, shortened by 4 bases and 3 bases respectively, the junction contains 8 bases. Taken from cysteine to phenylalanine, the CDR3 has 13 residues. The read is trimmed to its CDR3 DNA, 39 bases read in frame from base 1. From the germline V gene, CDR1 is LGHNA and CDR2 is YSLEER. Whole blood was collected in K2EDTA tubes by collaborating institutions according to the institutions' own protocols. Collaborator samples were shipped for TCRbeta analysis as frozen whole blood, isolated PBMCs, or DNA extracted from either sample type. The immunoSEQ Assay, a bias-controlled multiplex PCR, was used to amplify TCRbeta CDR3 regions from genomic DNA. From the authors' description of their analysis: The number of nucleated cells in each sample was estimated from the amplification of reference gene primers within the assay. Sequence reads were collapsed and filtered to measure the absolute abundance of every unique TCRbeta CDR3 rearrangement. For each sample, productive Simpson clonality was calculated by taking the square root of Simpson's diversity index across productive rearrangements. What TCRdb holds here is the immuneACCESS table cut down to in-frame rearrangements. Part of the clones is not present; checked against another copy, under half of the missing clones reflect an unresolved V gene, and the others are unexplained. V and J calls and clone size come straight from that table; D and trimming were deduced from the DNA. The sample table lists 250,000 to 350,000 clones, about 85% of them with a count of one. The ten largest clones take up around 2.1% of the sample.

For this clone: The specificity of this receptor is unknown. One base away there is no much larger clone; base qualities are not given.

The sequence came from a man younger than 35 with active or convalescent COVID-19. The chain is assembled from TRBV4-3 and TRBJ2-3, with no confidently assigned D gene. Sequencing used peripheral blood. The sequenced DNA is TGCGCCAGCAGCCCTCCCTATACAGATACGCAGTATTTT. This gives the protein CASSPPYTDTQYF.